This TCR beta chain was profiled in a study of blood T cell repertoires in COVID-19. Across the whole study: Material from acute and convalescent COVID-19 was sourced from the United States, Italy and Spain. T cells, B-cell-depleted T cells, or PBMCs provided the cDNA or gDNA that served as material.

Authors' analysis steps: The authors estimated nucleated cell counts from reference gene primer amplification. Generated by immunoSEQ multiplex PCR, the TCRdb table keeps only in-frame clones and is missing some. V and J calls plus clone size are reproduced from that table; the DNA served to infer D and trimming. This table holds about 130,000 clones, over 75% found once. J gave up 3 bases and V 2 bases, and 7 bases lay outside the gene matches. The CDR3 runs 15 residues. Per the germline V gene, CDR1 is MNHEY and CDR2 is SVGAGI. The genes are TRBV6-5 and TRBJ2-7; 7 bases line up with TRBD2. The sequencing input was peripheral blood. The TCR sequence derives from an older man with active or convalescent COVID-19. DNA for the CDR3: TGTGCCAGCAGTTACGGGGGAGGGCAGAACTACGAGCAGTACTTC. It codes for CASSYGGGQNYEQYF.